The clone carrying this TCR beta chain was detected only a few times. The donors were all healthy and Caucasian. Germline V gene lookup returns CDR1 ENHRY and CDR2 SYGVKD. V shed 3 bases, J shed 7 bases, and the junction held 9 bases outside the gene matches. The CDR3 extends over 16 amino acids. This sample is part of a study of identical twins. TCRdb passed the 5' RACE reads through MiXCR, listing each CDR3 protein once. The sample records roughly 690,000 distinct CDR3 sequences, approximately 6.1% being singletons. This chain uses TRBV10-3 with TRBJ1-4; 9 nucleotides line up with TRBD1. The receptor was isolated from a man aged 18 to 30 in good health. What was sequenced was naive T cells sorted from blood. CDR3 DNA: TGTGCCATCAGTGACCCGGGACAGGGTGAGAGTGAAAAACTGTTTTTT. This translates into CAISDPGQGESEKLFF.